The text below deals with one T cell receptor beta chain. Germline V lookup: CDR1 MNHEY, CDR2 SVGAGI. The CDR3 consists of 12 residues. V was pared by 6 bases and J by 5 bases, with 10 bases between. This specimen comes from a study of blood T cell repertoires in COVID-19. Study background: PBMCs, B-cell-depleted T cells, or T cells provided the cDNA or gDNA that made up the material.

Profiling relied on immunoSEQ multiplex PCR, and the TCRdb table lists in-frame clones only, not all of them. The sample lists about 40,000 clones, approximately 80% occurring once. This TCR derives from a woman aged 55-70 years with acute or convalescent COVID-19. The specimen sequenced was peripheral blood. This chain links TRBV6-5 with TRBJ1-1; the D gene is possibly TRBD1 (6 bases). CDR3 bases: TGTGCCAGCAGGGAGGGGGGGACTGAAGCTTTCTTT. The encoded protein is CASREGGTEAFF.